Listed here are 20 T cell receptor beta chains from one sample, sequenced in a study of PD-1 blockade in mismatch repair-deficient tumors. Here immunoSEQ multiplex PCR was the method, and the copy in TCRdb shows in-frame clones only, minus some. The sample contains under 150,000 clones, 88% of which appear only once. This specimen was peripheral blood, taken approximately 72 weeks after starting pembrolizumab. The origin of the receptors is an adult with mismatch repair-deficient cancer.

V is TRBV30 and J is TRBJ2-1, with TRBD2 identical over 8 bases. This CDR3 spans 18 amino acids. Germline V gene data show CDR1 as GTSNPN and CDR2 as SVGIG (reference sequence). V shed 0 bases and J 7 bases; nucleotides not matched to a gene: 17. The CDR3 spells CAWSVRGGRSFAGNEQFF. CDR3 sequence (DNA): TGTGCCTGGAGTGTACGGGGCGGGAGGAGTTTTGCAGGGAATGAGCAGTTCTTC.

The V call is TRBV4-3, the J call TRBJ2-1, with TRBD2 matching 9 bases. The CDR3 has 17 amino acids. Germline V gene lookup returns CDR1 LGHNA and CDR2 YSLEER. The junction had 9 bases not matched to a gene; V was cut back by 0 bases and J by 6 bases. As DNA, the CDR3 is TGCGCCAGCAGCCAAGATGTCGTTAGCGGGAGCGGCAATGAGCAGTTCTTC. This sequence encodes CASSQDVVSGSGNEQFF.

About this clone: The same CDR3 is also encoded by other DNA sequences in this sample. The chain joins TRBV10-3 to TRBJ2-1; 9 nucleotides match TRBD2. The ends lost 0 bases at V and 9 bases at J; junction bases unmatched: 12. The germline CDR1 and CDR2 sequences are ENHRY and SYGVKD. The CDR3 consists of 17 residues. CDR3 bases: TGTGCCATCAGTGAGTCGAATGCGGGAGGGCCGTGGGCTGAGCAGTTCTTC. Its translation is CAISESNAGGPWAEQFF.

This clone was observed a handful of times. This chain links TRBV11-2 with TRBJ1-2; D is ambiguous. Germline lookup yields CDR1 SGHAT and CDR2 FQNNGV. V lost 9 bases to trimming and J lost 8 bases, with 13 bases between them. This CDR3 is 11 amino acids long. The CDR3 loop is CASASGNGYTF. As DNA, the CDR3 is TGTGCCAGTGCCTCGGGAAACGGCTACACCTTC.

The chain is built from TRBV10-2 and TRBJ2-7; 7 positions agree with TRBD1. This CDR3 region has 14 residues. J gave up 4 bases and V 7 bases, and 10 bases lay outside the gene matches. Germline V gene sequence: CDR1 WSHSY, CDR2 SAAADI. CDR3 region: CASKARQGRYEQYF. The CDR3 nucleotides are TGCGCCAGCAAAGCAAGACAGGGAAGATACGAGCAGTACTTC.

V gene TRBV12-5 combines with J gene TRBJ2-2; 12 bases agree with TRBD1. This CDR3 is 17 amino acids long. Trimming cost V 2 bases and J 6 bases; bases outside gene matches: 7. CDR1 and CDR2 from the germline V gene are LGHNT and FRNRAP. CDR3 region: CASGLSRGQGASGELFF. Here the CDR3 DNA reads TGTGCTAGTGGTTTGTCGCGGGGACAGGGGGCCTCCGGGGAGCTGTTTTTT.

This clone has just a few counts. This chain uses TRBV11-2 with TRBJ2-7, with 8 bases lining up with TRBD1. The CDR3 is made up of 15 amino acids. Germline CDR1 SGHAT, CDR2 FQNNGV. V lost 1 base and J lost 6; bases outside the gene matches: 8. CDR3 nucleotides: TGTGCCAGCAGCTTAGTAGGCAGGGGGCTGATCGAGCAGTACTTC. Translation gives CASSLVGRGLIEQYF.

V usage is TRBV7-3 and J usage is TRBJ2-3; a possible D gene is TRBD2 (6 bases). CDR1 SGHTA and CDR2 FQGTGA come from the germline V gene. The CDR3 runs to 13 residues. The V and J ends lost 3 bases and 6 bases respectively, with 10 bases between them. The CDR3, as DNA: TGTGCCAGCAGCTTCGGCGGGGTGGATACGCAGTATTTT. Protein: CASSFGGVDTQYF. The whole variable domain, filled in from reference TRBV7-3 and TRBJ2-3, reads GAGVSQTPSNKVTEKGKYVELRCDPISGHTALYWYRQSLGQGPEFLIYFQGTGAADDSGLPNDRFFAVRPEGSVSTLKIQRTERGDSAVYLCASSFGGVDTQYFGPGTRLTVL.

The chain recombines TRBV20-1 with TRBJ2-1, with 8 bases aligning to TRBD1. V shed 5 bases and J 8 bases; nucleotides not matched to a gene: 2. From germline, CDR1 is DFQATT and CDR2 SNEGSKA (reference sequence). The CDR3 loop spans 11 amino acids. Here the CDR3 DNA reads TGCAGTGCTTACAGGGGGTATGAGCAGTTCTTC. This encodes CSAYRGYEQFF.

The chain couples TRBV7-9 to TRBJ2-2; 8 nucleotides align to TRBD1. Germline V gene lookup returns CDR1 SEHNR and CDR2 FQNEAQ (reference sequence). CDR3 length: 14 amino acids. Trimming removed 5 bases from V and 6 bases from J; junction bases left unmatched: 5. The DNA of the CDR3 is TGTGCCAGCAGCCGAGAGGACAGGGCCGGGGAGCTGTTTTTT. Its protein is CASSREDRAGELFF.

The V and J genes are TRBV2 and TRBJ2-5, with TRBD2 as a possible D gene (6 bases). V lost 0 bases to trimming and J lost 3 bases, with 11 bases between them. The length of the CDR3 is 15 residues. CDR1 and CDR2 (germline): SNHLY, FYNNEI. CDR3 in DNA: TGTGCCAGCAGTGAAGCTGATAGCGGAGAAGAGACCCAGTACTTC. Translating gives CASSEADSGEETQYF.

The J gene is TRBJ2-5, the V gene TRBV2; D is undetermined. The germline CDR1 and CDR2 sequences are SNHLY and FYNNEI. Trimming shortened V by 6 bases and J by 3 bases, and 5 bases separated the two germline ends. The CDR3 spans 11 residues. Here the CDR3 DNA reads TGTGCCAGCAGGAGAGAAGAGACCCAGTACTTC. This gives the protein CASRREETQYF.

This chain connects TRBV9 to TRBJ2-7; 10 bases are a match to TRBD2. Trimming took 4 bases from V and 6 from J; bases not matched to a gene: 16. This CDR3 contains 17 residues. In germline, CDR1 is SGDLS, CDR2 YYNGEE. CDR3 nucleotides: TGTGCCAGCAGCAACCACCGCATTTCTAGCGGGAGAGGCGAGCAGTACTTC. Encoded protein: CASSNHRISSGRGEQYF.

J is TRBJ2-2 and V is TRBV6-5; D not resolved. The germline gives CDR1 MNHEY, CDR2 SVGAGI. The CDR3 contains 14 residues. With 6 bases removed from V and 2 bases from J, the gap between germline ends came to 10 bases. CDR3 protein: CASSRALNTGELFF. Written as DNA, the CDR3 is TGTGCCAGCAGCCGAGCTCTTAACACCGGGGAGCTGTTTTTT.

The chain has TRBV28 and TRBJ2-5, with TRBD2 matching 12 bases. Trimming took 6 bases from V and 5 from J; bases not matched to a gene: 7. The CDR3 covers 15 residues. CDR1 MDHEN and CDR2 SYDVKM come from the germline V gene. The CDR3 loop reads CASSQLLAGGETQYF. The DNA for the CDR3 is TGTGCCAGCAGCCAACTCCTAGCGGGAGGGGAGACCCAGTACTTC.

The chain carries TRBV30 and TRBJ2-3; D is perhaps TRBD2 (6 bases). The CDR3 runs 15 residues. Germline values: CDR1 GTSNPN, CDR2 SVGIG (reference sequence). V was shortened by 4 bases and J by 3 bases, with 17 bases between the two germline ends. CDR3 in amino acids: CAWKRVVAATDTQYF. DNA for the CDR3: TGTGCCTGGAAGAGGGTGGTAGCGGCGACAGATACGCAGTATTTT.

The CDR3 DNA reads TGTGCCACCCCGCCGGGACACGCCTTGGAGCAGTACTTC. This encodes CATPPGHALEQYF. V usage is TRBV6-1 and J usage is TRBJ2-7; possible D gene TRBD1, 6 bases. V was shortened by 10 bases and J by 7 bases, with 20 bases between the two germline ends. Germline CDR1 reads MNHNS; CDR2 reads SASEGT. This CDR3 is built from 13 residues.

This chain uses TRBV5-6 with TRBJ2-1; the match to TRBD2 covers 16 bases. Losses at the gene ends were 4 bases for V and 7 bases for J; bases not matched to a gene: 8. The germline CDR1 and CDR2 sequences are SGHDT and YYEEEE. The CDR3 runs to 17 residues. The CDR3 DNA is TGTGCCAGCAGCCTAGGGACTAGCGGGAGGGAGAGGAATGAGCAGTTCTTC. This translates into CASSLGTSGRERNEQFF.

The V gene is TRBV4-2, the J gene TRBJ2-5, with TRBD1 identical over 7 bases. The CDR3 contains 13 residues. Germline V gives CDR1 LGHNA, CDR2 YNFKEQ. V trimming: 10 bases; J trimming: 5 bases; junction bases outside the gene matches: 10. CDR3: CATDRVDVETQYF. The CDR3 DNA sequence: TGTGCCACAGACAGGGTAGACGTCGAGACCCAGTACTTC.

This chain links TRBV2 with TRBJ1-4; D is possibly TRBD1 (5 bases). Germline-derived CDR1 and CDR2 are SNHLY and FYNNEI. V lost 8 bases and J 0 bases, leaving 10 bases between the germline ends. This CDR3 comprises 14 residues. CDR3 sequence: CASFGGPTNEKLFF. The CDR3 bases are TGTGCCAGCTTCGGGGGTCCAACTAATGAAAAACTGTTTTTT.